This TCR beta chain came from a study of blood T cell repertoires in COVID-19. Study overall: The cDNA or gDNA used as material had been derived from T cells, B-cell-depleted T cells, or PBMCs.

Germline CDR1 reads KGHSH; CDR2 reads LQKENI. Trimming removed 6 bases from V and 1 base from J, with 3 bases in between. The CDR3 spans 12 residues. In the original analysis: For nucleated cells, counts were estimated from reference gene primer amplification. The repertoire was sequenced with immunoSEQ multiplex PCR; TCRdb's copy has only in-frame clones and lacks some. The D gene and trimming were derived from the DNA, and the V and J assignments and clone size from that table. The sample lists hundreds of thousands of clones, roughly 86% occurring once. The age range of participants was 18 to 89 years, with residence in fewer than 25 US areas. Participant-given clinical history determined each cohort assignment.

The chain uses TRBV18 and TRBJ2-2; D is uncertain. The sample taken for sequencing was PBMCs or T cells enriched from blood (not recorded which). The source is a woman aged 40 to 55 with acute COVID-19. In nucleotides, the CDR3 is TGTGCCAGCTCTCTGAACACCGGGGAGCTGTTTTTT. As protein: CASSLNTGELFF.